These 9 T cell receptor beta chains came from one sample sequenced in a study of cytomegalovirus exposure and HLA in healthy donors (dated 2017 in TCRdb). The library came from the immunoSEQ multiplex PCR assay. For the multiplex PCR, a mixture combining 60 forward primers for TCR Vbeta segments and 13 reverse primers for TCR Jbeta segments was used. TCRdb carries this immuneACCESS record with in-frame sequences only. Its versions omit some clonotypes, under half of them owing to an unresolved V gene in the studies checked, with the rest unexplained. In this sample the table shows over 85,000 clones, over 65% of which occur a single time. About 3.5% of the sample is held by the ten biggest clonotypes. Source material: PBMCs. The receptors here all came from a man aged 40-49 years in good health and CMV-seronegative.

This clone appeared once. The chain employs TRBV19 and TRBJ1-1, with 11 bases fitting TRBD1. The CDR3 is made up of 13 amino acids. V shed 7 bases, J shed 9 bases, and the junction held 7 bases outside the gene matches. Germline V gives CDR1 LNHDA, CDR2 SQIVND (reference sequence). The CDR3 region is CASNSGQGAKAFF. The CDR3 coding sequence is TGTGCCAGTAATTCAGGACAGGGGGCAAAAGCTTTCTTT.

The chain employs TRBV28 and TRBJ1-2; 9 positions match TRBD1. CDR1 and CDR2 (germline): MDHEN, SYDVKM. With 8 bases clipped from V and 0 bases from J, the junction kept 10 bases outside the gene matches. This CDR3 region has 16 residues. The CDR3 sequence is CASARDRVGANYGYTF. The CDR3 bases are TGTGCCAGCGCCCGGGACAGGGTCGGTGCTAACTATGGCTACACCTTC.

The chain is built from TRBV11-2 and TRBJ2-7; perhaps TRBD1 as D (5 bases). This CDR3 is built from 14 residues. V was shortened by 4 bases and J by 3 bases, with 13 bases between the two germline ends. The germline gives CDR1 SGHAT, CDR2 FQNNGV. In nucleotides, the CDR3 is TGTGCCAGCAGCTCATTCCTGGGGCTCTACGAGCAGTACTTC. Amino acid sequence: CASSSFLGLYEQYF.

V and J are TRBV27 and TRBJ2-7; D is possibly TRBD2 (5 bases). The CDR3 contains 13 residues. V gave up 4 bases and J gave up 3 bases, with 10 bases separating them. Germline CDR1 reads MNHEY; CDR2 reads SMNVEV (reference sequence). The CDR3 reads CASSSSEGYEQYF. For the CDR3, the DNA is TGTGCCAGCAGTTCCAGCGAGGGCTACGAGCAGTACTTC.

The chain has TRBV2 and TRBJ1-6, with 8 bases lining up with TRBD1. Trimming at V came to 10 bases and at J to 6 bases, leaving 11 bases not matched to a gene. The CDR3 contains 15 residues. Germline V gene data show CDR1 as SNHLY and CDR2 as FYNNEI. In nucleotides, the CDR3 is TGTGCCATTCCGAGAGGACAGGGCGGTAATTCACCCCTCCACTTT. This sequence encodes CAIPRGQGGNSPLHF.

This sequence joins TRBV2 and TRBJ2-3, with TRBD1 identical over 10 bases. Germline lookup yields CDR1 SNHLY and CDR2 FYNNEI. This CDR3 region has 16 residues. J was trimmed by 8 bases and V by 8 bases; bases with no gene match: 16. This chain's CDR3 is CASRGPGQGNEGTQYF. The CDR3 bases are TGTGCCAGCCGGGGGCCGGGACAGGGGAATGAGGGTACGCAGTATTTT.

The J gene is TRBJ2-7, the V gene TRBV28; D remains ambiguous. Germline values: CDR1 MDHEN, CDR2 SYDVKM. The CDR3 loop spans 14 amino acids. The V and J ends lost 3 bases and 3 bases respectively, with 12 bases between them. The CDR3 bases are TGTGCCAGCAGTTTTTTCGGCGGTGACTACGAGCAGTACTTC. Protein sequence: CASSFFGGDYEQYF.

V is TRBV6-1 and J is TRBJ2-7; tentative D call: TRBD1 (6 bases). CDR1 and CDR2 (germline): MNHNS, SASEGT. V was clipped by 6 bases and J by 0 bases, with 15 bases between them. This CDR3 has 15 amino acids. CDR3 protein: CASRPEGQPSYEQYF. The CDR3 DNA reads TGTGCCAGCAGACCCGAAGGACAGCCCTCCTACGAGCAGTACTTC.

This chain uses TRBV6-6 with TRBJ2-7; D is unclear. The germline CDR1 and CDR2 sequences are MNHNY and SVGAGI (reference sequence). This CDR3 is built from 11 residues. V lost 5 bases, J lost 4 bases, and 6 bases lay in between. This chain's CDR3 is CASSGPYEQYF. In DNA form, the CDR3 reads TGTGCCAGCAGTGGCCCTTACGAGCAGTACTTC.